A single sample gave rise to the 8 T cell receptor beta chains below, sequenced in a study of graft-versus-host responses after intestinal transplantation. Profiled with immunoSEQ multiplex PCR; TCRdb holds only in-frame clones, not every one. The sample contains around 90,000 clones, approximately 94% of which appear only once. These receptors' targets are unknown. This sample comprised unstimulated CD4+ T cells sorted from spleen or lymph node cells, obtained before transplant. The source is a human donor who was the organ donor for an intestinal transplant.

This chain's CDR3 is CASSFRGREETQYF. The CDR3 nucleotides read TGTGCCAGCAGTTTCAGGGGGCGGGAGGAGACCCAGTACTTC. The V gene is TRBV28, the J gene TRBJ2-5, with D perhaps TRBD1 (8 bases). The V gene lost 3 bases and the J gene lost 5 bases, with 13 bases spanning the gap. In germline, CDR1 is MDHEN, CDR2 SYDVKM. The CDR3 is 14 residues long.

The chain employs TRBV18 and TRBJ2-6, with D uncertain. Germline CDR1 and CDR2: KGHSH and LQKENI. This CDR3 contains 16 residues. Deletions cut 3 bases from V and 0 bases from J, with 9 bases between. As DNA, the CDR3 is TGTGCCAGCTCACCGGGCCGGTACTCTGGGGCCAACGTCCTGACTTTC. Translation: CASSPGRYSGANVLTF.

The sample holds one count of this clone. The chain is built from TRBV9 and TRBJ2-3, with 13 bases aligning to TRBD2. The CDR3 is 16 residues long. J lost 0 bases, V lost 2 bases, and 0 bases had no gene match. Germline V gene data show CDR1 as SGDLS and CDR2 as YYNGEE. CDR3 coding DNA: TGTGCCAGCAGCGTGACTAGCGGGGGGAGCACAGATACGCAGTATTTT. This gives the protein CASSVTSGGSTDTQYF.

The chain recombines TRBV28 with TRBJ1-2, with no clear D. The CDR3 consists of 15 residues. Germline V gene lookup returns CDR1 MDHEN and CDR2 SYDVKM. V lost 6 bases and J 0 bases, leaving 14 bases between the germline ends. The CDR3 region has the DNA TGTGCCAGCAGCCCCTCCGATACAACTAACTATGGCTACACCTTC. It encodes CASSPSDTTNYGYTF.

This chain links TRBV11-3 with TRBJ1-1; D perhaps matches TRBD1 (5 bases). The CDR3 loop spans 15 amino acids. V lost 0 bases to trimming and J lost 0 bases, with 8 bases between them. Germline V gene lookup returns CDR1 SGHNT and CDR2 YENEEA. For the CDR3, the DNA is TGTGCCAGCAGCTTAGAGGCAGGGATGAACACTGAAGCTTTCTTT. Residues: CASSLEAGMNTEAFF. Complete variable domain (other parts from reference TRBV11-3 and TRBJ1-1): EAGVVQSPRYKIIEKKQPVAFWCNPISGHNTLYWYLQNLGQGPELLIRYENEEAVDDSQLPKDRFSAERLKGVDSTLKIQPAELGDSAVYLCASSLEAGMNTEAFFGQGTRLTVV.

The chain links TRBV5-4 to TRBJ2-5, with 7 bases matching TRBD2. With 4 bases clipped from V and 5 bases from J, the junction kept 14 bases outside the gene matches. Looked up from germline, CDR1 is SGHNT and CDR2 is YYREEE (reference sequence). The CDR3 sequence is 16 residues long. DNA of the CDR3: TGTGCCAGCAGCAGCGGGACGCCACTTCGTGAGGAGACCCAGTACTTC. Its translation is CASSSGTPLREETQYF.

V is TRBV19 and J is TRBJ2-1; 8 bases are shared with TRBD2. The length of the CDR3 is 14 residues. Germline CDR1 reads LNHDA; CDR2 reads SQIVND (reference sequence). The V segment lost 8 bases and the J segment 5 bases; nucleotides outside the gene matches: 8. Written as DNA, the CDR3 is TGTGCCAGTTTCTCGGGAGGGGGGCACAATGAGCAGTTCTTC. Translated, it gives CASFSGGGHNEQFF.

The chain couples TRBV19 to TRBJ2-3; tentative D call: TRBD2 (6 bases). The germline CDR1 and CDR2 sequences are LNHDA and SQIVND (reference sequence). This CDR3 has 17 residues. Trimming left V 4 bases short and J 3 bases short, with 20 bases between. The chain's CDR3 is CASSTPVGGARTDTQYF. Written as DNA, the CDR3 is TGTGCCAGTAGTACCCCGGTGGGCGGGGCCCGTACAGATACGCAGTATTTT.